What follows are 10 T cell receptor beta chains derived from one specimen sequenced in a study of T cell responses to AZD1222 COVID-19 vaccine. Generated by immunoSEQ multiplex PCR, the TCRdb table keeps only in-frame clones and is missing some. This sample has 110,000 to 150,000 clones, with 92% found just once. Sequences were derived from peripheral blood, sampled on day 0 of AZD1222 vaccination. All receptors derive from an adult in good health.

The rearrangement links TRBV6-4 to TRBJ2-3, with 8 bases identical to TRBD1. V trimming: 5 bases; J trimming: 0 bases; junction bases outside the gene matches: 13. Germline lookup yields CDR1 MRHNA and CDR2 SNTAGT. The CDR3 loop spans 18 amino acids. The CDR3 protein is CASSRTFGQGVSTDTQYF. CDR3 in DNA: TGTGCCAGCAGTCGAACCTTCGGACAGGGAGTGAGCACAGATACGCAGTATTTT.

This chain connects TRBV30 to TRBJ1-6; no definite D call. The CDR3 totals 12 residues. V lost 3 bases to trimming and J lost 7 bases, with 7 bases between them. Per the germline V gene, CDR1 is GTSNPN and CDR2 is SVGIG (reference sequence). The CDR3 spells CAWSGTNSPLHF. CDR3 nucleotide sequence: TGTGCCTGGAGCGGAACAAATTCACCCCTCCACTTT.

The CDR3 loop is CASSRWTGANTEAFF. The CDR3 region has the DNA TGTGCCAGCAGTCGTTGGACAGGGGCTAACACTGAAGCTTTCTTT. This chain joins TRBV6-5 and TRBJ1-1; 9 bases are a match to TRBD1. The trim removed 5 bases at V and 2 bases at J, leaving 6 bases unmatched. The germline V gene has CDR1 MNHEY and CDR2 SVGAGI. This CDR3 contains 15 residues.

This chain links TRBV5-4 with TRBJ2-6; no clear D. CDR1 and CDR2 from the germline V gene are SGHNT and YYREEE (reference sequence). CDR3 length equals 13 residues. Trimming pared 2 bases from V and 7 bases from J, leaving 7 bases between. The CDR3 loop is CASSLLVANVLTF. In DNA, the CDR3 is TGTGCCAGCAGCTTATTGGTCGCCAACGTCCTGACTTTC.

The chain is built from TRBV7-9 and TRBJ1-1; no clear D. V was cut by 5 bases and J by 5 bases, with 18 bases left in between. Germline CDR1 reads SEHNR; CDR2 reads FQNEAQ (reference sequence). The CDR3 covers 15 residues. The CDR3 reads CASSEDSTVVTEAFF. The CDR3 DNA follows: TGTGCCAGCAGCGAAGATTCCACCGTAGTGACTGAAGCTTTCTTT.

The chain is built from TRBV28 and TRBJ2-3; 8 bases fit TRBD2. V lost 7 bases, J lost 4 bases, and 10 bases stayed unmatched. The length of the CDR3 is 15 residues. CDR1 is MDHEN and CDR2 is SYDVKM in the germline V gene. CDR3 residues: CASIGSGTVADTQYF. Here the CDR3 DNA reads TGTGCCAGCATCGGTAGCGGGACGGTAGCAGATACGCAGTATTTT.

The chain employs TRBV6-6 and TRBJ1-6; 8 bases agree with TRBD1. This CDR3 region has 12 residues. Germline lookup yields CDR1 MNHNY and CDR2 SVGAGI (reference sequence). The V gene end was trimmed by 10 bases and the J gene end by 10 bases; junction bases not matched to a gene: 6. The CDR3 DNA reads TGTGCCACCACAGGGGGAGGGTCACCCCTCCACTTT. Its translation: CATTGGGSPLHF.

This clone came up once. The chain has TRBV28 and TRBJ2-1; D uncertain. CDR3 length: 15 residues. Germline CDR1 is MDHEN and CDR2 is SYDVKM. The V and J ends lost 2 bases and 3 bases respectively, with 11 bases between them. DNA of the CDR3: TGTGCCAGCAGTTTAGACTTTGCCGGCTACAATGAGCAGTTCTTC. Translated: CASSLDFAGYNEQFF.

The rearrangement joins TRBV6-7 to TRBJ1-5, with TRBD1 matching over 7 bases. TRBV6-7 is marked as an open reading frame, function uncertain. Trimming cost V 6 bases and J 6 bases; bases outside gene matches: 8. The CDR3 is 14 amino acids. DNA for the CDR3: TGTGCCAGCAGCGACCACAGGGGACCTCAGCCCCAGCATTTT. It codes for CASSDHRGPQPQHF.

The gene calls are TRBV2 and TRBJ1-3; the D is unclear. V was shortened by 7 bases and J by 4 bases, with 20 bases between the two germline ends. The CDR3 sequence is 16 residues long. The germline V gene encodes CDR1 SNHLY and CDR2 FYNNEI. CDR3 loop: CASMRLFGLAGNTIYF. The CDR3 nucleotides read TGTGCCAGCATGCGCCTCTTCGGGCTTGCCGGAAACACCATATATTTT.